This TCR beta chain was recovered during a study of cytomegalovirus exposure and HLA in healthy donors. Amplification used 60 Vbeta primers and 13 Jbeta primers. TCRdb keeps only in-frame clones here, not all; method: immunoSEQ multiplex PCR. The sample includes about 210,000 clones, about 80% seen only once; the top ten take 13% to 15%. The CDR3 runs 11 residues. Germline values: CDR1 SQVTM, CDR2 ANQGSEA. V lost 6 bases and J lost 3; bases outside the gene matches: 2. This receptor was identified in a woman between 25 and 40 years old in good health and CMV-seropositive. The chain recombines TRBV29-1 with TRBJ2-7, with TRBD1 identical over 7 bases. The sequenced material came from PBMCs. CDR3 bases: TGCAGCGTGGGGGACAGCTACGAGCAGTACTTC. Encoded protein: CSVGDSYEQYF.